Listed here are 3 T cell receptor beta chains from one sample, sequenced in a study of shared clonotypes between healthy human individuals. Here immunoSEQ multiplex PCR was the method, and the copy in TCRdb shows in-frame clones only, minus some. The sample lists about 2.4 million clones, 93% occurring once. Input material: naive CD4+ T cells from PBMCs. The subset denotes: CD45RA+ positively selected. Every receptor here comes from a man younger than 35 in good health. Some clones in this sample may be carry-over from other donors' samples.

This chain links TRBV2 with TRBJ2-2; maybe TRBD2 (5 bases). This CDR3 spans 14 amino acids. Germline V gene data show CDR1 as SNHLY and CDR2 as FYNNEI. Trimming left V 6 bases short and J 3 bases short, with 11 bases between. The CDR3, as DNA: TGTGCCAGCAGCTATACGGAGGACACCGGGGAGCTGTTTTTT. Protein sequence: CASSYTEDTGELFF.

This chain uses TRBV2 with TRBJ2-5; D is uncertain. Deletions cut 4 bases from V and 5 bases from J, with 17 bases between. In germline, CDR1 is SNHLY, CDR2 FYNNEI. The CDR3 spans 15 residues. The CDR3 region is CASSGPHIPGETQYF. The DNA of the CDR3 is TGTGCCAGCAGTGGGCCTCACATACCCGGGGAGACCCAGTACTTC.

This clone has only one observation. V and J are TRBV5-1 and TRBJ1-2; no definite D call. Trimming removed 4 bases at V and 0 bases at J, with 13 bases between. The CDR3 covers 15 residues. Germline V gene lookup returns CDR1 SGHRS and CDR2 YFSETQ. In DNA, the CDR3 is TGCGCCAGCAGCCCCCCGAACTTTTCTAACTATGGCTACACCTTC. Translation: CASSPPNFSNYGYTF. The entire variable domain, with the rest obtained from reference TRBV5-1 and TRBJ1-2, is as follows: KAGVTQTPRYLIKTRGQQVTLSCSPISGHRSVSWYQQTPGQGLQFLFEYFSETQRNKGNFPGRFSGRQFSNSRSEMNVSTLELGDSALYLCASSPPNFSNYGYTFGSGTRLTVV.